Presented here are 9 T cell receptor beta chains from one specimen sequenced in a study of blood T cell repertoires in COVID-19. The method was immunoSEQ multiplex PCR; TCRdb's version includes in-frame clones alone and lacks a portion of them. The sample shows 150,000 to 200,000 clones, 83% of them seen only once. Sequences were obtained from peripheral blood. Every receptor here comes from a woman in her seventies with COVID-19, enrolled during active disease.

The chain has TRBV11-2 and TRBJ1-1, with D maybe TRBD1 (6 bases). Deletions cut 6 bases from V and 1 base from J, with 12 bases between. The CDR3 sequence is 14 residues long. Per germline, CDR1 SGHAT and CDR2 FQNNGV. CDR3 bases: TGTGCCAGCAGAGACGGGACAAAGAACACTGAAGCTTTCTTT. This gives the protein CASRDGTKNTEAFF.

V and J are TRBV24-1 and TRBJ2-7, with 10 bases that match TRBD1. V dropped 4 bases and J dropped 6; count of bases not matched to a gene: 8. This CDR3 spans 15 amino acids. Germline-derived CDR1 and CDR2 are KGHDR and SFDVKD. In nucleotides, the CDR3 is TGTGCCACCAGTGAGGCCGGGACAGGGGCTGGCGAGCAGTACTTC. Translation: CATSEAGTGAGEQYF.

This chain connects TRBV3-1 (or the pseudogene TRBV3-2) to TRBJ2-3; weak D call: TRBD2 (6 bases). V lost 5 bases and J lost 4, with 16 bases in between. This CDR3 is built from 15 residues. The germline gives CDR1 LGHDT, CDR2 YNNKEL (reference sequence). The CDR3 protein is CASSGAGRAADTQYF. CDR3 nucleotide sequence: TGTGCCAGCAGCGGGGCGGGACGGGCCGCAGATACGCAGTATTTT.

The V and J genes are TRBV9 and TRBJ2-7; 11 nucleotides agree with TRBD2. CDR3 size: 15 residues. V was pared by 4 bases and J by 4 bases, with 7 bases of the junction left unmatched. CDR1 and CDR2 (germline): SGDLS, YYNGEE. CDR3 DNA: TGTGCCAGCAGCTCGGGACTAGCGGAGGGATACGAGCAGTACTTC. Its protein product is CASSSGLAEGYEQYF.

This rearrangement joins TRBV6-5 to TRBJ1-2, with no clear D. CDR3 length equals 12 residues. Germline V gives CDR1 MNHEY, CDR2 SVGAGI. Trimming pared 5 bases from V and 4 bases from J, leaving 8 bases between. The CDR3 is CASSQSSYGYTF. CDR3 coding DNA: TGTGCCAGCAGTCAAAGTAGCTATGGCTACACCTTC.

The chain recombines TRBV5-1 with TRBJ2-1, with unresolved D. The CDR3 runs to 14 residues. V was shortened by 0 bases and J by 2 bases, with 6 bases between the two germline ends. Germline V CDR1 and CDR2: SGHRS, YFSETQ. In nucleotides, the CDR3 is TGCGCCAGCAGCTTGGCCAGGCCCTACAATGAGCAGTTCTTC. Translation: CASSLARPYNEQFF.

The chain uses TRBV6-5 and TRBJ1-4; 7 bases are a match to TRBD1. Trimming at V came to 1 base and at J to 7 bases, leaving 0 bases not matched to a gene. The CDR3 totals 13 residues. Germline CDR1 reads MNHEY; CDR2 reads SVGAGI. CDR3 amino acids: CASSYYRGEKLFF. The DNA for the CDR3 is TGTGCCAGCAGTTACTACAGGGGTGAAAAACTGTTTTTT.

The chain uses TRBV14 and TRBJ2-5; TRBD2 is a possible D gene (5 bases). The germline gives CDR1 SGHDN, CDR2 FVKESK. The ends were cut back, 0 bases at V and 7 bases at J, with 15 bases in the middle. This CDR3 is built from 15 residues. The CDR3 loop reads CASSQDRAGLGTQYF. CDR3 bases: TGTGCCAGCAGCCAAGATAGGGCGGGCCTGGGGACCCAGTACTTC.

This clone was seen a few times. This chain links TRBV12-5 with TRBJ1-2, with TRBD1 identical over 7 bases. Per germline, CDR1 LGHNT and CDR2 FRNRAP. V trimming: 6 bases; J trimming: 3 bases; junction bases outside the gene matches: 10. This CDR3 spans 15 amino acids. The CDR3 spells CASGLNRGGDYGYTF. The CDR3 coding sequence is TGTGCTAGTGGCCTAAACAGGGGAGGAGACTATGGCTACACCTTC.